This TCR beta chain comes out of a study of technical replicates of blood from several donors. TCRdb keeps only in-frame clones here, not all; method: immunoSEQ multiplex PCR. The sample lists roughly 15,000 clones; 75% to 90% were seen once. The CDR3 is made up of 16 amino acids. V was clipped by 5 bases and J by 0 bases; unmatched bases: 6. CDR1 and CDR2 (germline): SGHVS, FQNEAQ. The TCR sequence derives from a human donor in good health. Material for sequencing was PBMCs. This rearrangement joins TRBV7-8 to TRBJ2-5, with 10 bases lining up with TRBD1. The CDR3 nucleotides read TGTGCCAGCAGCCCGACAGGGGGCCTCTACCAAGAGACCCAGTACTTC. It encodes CASSPTGGLYQETQYF.